This T cell receptor (beta chain) emerged from a study of blood T cell repertoires in COVID-19. Overall study: Whether acute or convalescent, the COVID-19 samples came from the United States, Italy and Spain. The cDNA or gDNA used as material had been derived from T cells, B-cell-depleted T cells, or PBMCs.

It was during active infection that Seattle patients were enrolled and then longitudinally followed. On this clone: Other DNA sequences within the sample encode an identical CDR3.

With V trimmed by 4 bases and J by 10 bases, 6 bases remained unmatched. This CDR3 is 14 amino acids long. Germline V CDR1 and CDR2: KGHSH, LQKENI. Original data processing: Amplified reference gene primers provided the basis for estimating nucleated cell counts. Assay used: immunoSEQ multiplex PCR; TCRdb lists only in-frame clones, some missing. The V and J calls and clone size come from that table; D and trimming were worked out from the DNA. Among hundreds of thousands of clones listed, approximately 90% were seen once. The chain carries TRBV18 and TRBJ1-6; TRBD1 matches 8 bases. The material sequenced was peripheral blood. The sequence came from a woman in her 30s with COVID-19, enrolled during active disease. This chain's CDR3 is CASSLGQGNSPLHF. The CDR3 bases are TGTGCCAGCTCACTTGGACAGGGTAACTCACCCCTCCACTTT.